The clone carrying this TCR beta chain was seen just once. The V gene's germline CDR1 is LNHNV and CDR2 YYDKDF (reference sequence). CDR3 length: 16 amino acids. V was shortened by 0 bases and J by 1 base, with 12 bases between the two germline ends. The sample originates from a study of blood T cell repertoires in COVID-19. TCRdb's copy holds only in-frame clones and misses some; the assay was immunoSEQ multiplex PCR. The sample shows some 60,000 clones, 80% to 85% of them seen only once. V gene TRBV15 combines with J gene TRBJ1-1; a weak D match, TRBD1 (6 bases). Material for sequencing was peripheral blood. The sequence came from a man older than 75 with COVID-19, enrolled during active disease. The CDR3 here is CATSRDQGQTNTEAFF. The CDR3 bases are TGTGCCACCAGCAGAGATCAGGGACAAACGAACACTGAAGCTTTCTTT.